This record concerns one T cell receptor (beta chain) sequence. Its antigen has not been determined. No much larger clone exists at a distance of one base, and base qualities are not known. From V the trimming removes 5 bases and from J it removes 2 bases, while the gene matches leave 10 bases of the junction unaccounted for. Taken from cysteine to phenylalanine, the CDR3 has 16 residues. Only CDR3 DNA is held: 48 bases, read in frame from base 1. From the germline V gene (reference sequence), CDR1 is LNHDA and CDR2 is SQIVND. The immunoSEQ Assay, a bias-controlled multiplex PCR, was used to amplify TCRbeta CDR3 regions from genomic DNA. From the authors' description of their analysis: The number of nucleated cells in each sample was estimated from the amplification of reference gene primers within the assay. To quantify the absolute abundance of each unique TCRbeta CDR3 rearrangement, sequence reads were collapsed and filtered. For each sample, productive Simpson clonality was calculated by taking the square root of Simpson's diversity index across productive rearrangements. The source is immuneACCESS, and TCRdb retained only in-frame sequences with V and J called. Part of the clones is not carried over; for the studies checked, unresolved V genes explain less than half of this, and the remainder is unexplained. That table furnishes V, J and clone size, whereas the DNA furnished D and trimming. The sample includes 30,000 to 45,000 clones, with nearly 90% observed a single time. The ten top clones hold 34% of the sample.

This entry is derived from a study of blood T cell repertoires in COVID-19 (dated by TCRdb to the early 2020s). About the full investigation: Collaborator samples came from the United States, Italy and Spain and covered acute and convalescent phases of COVID-19. The prospective study material was composed of cDNA or gDNA derived from T cells, B-cell-depleted T cells, or PBMCs. Subjects who had been exposed to COVID-19, were actively infected with it, or had recovered from it provided the deeply sampled blood TCRbeta repertoires that made up the dataset. The repertoires were made available in a free public database intended to serve as a resource for research on the immune response to SARS-CoV-2. Samples came from the ongoing ImmuneRACE study (first 160 participants) plus 1,254 subjects from 6 global collaborators. A de-identified subject ID, COVID-19 status, age in years and sex were almost always included in the sample metadata. HLA class I and class II types, where available, came from metadata supplied by the sample provider rather than from assay-based typing. Broad study findings and their caveats: How much clinical and demographic metadata was included differed by source and by participant, and the metadata was provided uncurated.

Each collaborating institution followed its own protocols to collect whole blood in K2EDTA tubes. For TCRbeta analysis, collaborators shipped samples as frozen whole blood, isolated PBMCs, or DNA extracted from either of those sample types. The specimen sequenced was peripheral blood. The receptor chain draws on TRBV19 and TRBJ2-5; 8 middle bases align to TRBD1. The clonotype comes from a man between 65 and 85 years old with active COVID-19. The CDR3 sequence is CASSQNRGTGQETQYF. The DNA sequence is TGTGCCAGTAGTCAAAACAGGGGGACGGGTCAAGAGACCCAGTACTTC.